The 14 T cell receptor beta chains given below trace back to one sample, sequenced in a study of response to subunit inactivated influenza vaccine. MiXCR, run by TCRdb on the RT-PCR reads, gives a single entry per CDR3 protein. This table has about 480,000 distinct CDR3 sequences, approximately 10% appearing once. Specimen: PBMCs from blood, collected roughly 46 days after vaccination. The origin of the receptors is a man between 50 and 59 years old who received an inactivated influenza vaccine.

The chain has TRBV28 and TRBJ2-7; D gene unclear. The V gene lost 4 bases and the J gene lost 3 bases, with 10 bases spanning the gap. This CDR3 region has 13 residues. Germline values: CDR1 MDHEN, CDR2 SYDVKM. The CDR3 loop reads CASSSVSLYEQYF. The CDR3 coding sequence is TGTGCCAGCAGTTCGGTGAGCCTCTACGAGCAGTACTTC.

In its sample, this clonotype was seen a few times. The V and J genes are TRBV3-1 and TRBJ2-7, with D perhaps TRBD1 or TRBD2 (5 bases each). V lost 1 base to trimming and J lost 6 bases, with 13 bases between them. The CDR3 length is 14 residues. Germline V gene lookup returns CDR1 LGHDT and CDR2 YNNKEL (reference sequence). The CDR3 sequence is CASSQAGGFGEQYF. For the CDR3, the DNA is TGTGCCAGCAGCCAAGCTGGGGGTTTTGGCGAGCAGTACTTC.

The chain is built from TRBV20-1 and TRBJ2-7; D uncertain. CDR1 is DFQATT, CDR2 SNEGSKA, per germline (reference sequence). Trimming stripped 3 bases from V and 4 bases from J, with 13 bases between. This CDR3 region has 13 residues. The CDR3 is CSASLVFGYEQYF. The CDR3 DNA follows: TGCAGTGCTAGTCTAGTCTTCGGGTACGAGCAGTACTTC.

The V gene is TRBV12-3 or TRBV12-4, the J gene TRBJ2-1; tentative D call: TRBD2 (6 bases). V lost 6 bases and J 6 bases, leaving 21 bases between the germline ends. The CDR3 has 16 amino acids. CDR3: CASSMGGLLRINEQFF. CDR3 bases: TGTGCCAGCAGCATGGGGGGACTCCTGAGGATCAATGAGCAGTTCTTC.

This clonotype has at least ten counts. The V and J genes are TRBV4-3 and TRBJ1-2; D is unclear. V was trimmed by 3 bases and J by 0 bases, leaving 14 bases between them. CDR1 LGHNA and CDR2 YSLEER come from the germline V gene. This CDR3 is 16 amino acids long. The CDR3 here is CASSHAPRDTNYGYTF. DNA of the CDR3: TGCGCCAGCAGCCACGCCCCCCGGGATACTAACTATGGCTACACCTTC.

This clonotype was counted at least ten times. The gene calls are TRBV2 and TRBJ2-1; 8 nucleotides line up with TRBD2. Germline trimming cut 8 bases from V and 8 bases from J; bases unmatched to any gene: 14. Germline lookup yields CDR1 SNHLY and CDR2 FYNNEI. This CDR3 is built from 15 residues. The CDR3 spells CASSPSGFAIHEQFF. Here the CDR3 DNA reads TGTGCCAGCTCTCCTAGCGGGTTCGCTATCCATGAGCAGTTCTTC.

The rearrangement uses TRBV2 and TRBJ2-7; D perhaps matches TRBD2 (6 bases). There are 14 residues in the CDR3. V was cut by 0 bases and J by 2 bases, with 8 bases left in between. From germline, CDR1 is SNHLY and CDR2 FYNNEI. For the CDR3, the DNA is TGTGCCAGCAGTGAAGCTAGCGGACCCTACGAGCAGTACTTC. It specifies CASSEASGPYEQYF. Full variable domain (rest looked up from reference TRBV2 and TRBJ2-7): EPEVTQTPSHQVTQMGQEVILRCVPISNHLYFYWYRQILGQKVEFLVSFYNNEISEKSEIFDDQFSVERPDGSNFTLKIRSTKLEDSAMYFCASSEASGPYEQYFGPGTRLTVT.

This clonotype was picked up a small number of times. The chain joins TRBV7-9 to TRBJ2-2; D tentatively reads TRBD1 or TRBD2 (5 bases each). This CDR3 spans 15 amino acids. V lost 3 bases and J 3 bases, leaving 11 bases between the germline ends. Germline V CDR1 and CDR2: SEHNR, FQNEAQ (reference sequence). This CDR3 reads CASSFKGRYTGELFF. The CDR3 nucleotides read TGTGCCAGCAGCTTTAAGGGACGCTACACCGGGGAGCTGTTTTTT.

The genes are TRBV12-3 or TRBV12-4 and TRBJ2-1, with TRBD2 as a possible D gene (5 bases). Trimming removed 5 bases at V and 9 bases at J, with 20 bases between. This CDR3 spans 15 amino acids. The CDR3 region is CASSAGVPRVSEQFF. CDR3 sequence (DNA): TGTGCCAGCAGTGCGGGCGTTCCTCGGGTTAGTGAGCAGTTCTTC.

This clonotype was detected a few times. The genes are TRBV7-2 and TRBJ2-7, with 8 bases lining up with TRBD2. V shed 1 base and J 7 bases; nucleotides not matched to a gene: 12. The CDR3 runs 16 residues. Germline assignment: CDR1 SGHTA and CDR2 FQGNSA. CDR3 nucleotides: TGTGCCAGCAGCTTAGTCCCGGGACTAGATAGGTGGGAGCAGTACTTC. This translates into CASSLVPGLDRWEQYF.

This clonotype was detected a few times. CDR3 sequence (DNA): TGTGCCAGCAGCTTAGGACAGCCCTCGGAAGCTTTCTTT. Translation gives CASSLGQPSEAFF. The chain couples TRBV7-3 to TRBJ1-1, with D possibly TRBD1 on 6 matching bases. Trimming removed 2 bases from V and 8 bases from J, with 12 bases in between. This CDR3 comprises 13 residues. Germline V gene lookup returns CDR1 SGHTA and CDR2 FQGTGA.

This clonotype was counted ten times or more. The chain uses TRBV6-5 and TRBJ1-1; D is undetermined. The CDR3 length is 15 residues. Per the germline V gene, CDR1 is MNHEY and CDR2 is SVGAGI. With 3 bases removed from V and 0 bases from J, the gap between germline ends came to 11 bases. The CDR3 region is CASSYLGIVNTEAFF. The CDR3, as DNA: TGTGCCAGCAGTTATTTGGGTATCGTGAACACTGAAGCTTTCTTT.

This chain links TRBV6-6 with TRBJ2-2; unclear D gene. The germline gives CDR1 MNHNY, CDR2 SVGAGI (reference sequence). Between the trimmed V and J ends, which lost 6 bases and 9 bases, there was a span of 8 bases. The CDR3 extends over 11 amino acids. In DNA, the CDR3 is TGTGCCAGCAGCCGCCGGCGGGAGCTGTTTTTT. This codes for CASSRRRELFF.

This clonotype has only a few counts. The chain employs TRBV12-3 or TRBV12-4 and TRBJ1-1; possible D gene TRBD1, 5 bases. V was clipped by 6 bases and J by 0 bases, with 14 bases between them. This CDR3 has 15 residues. The CDR3 bases are TGTGCCAGCAGACCCAAGACAGCTATGAACACTGAAGCTTTCTTT. Encoded protein: CASRPKTAMNTEAFF.